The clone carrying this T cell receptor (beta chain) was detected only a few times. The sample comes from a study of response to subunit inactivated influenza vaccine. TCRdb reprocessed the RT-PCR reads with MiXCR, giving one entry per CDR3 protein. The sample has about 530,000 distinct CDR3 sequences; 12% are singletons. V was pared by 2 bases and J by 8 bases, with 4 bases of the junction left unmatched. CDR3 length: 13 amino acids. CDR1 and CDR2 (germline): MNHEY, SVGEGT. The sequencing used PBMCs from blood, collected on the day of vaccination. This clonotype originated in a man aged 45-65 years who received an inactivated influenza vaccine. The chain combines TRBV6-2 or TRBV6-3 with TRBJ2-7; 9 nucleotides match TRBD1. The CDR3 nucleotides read TGTGCCAGCAGTTACCCGGGACAGGGCCAGCAGTACTTC. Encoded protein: CASSYPGQGQQYF.